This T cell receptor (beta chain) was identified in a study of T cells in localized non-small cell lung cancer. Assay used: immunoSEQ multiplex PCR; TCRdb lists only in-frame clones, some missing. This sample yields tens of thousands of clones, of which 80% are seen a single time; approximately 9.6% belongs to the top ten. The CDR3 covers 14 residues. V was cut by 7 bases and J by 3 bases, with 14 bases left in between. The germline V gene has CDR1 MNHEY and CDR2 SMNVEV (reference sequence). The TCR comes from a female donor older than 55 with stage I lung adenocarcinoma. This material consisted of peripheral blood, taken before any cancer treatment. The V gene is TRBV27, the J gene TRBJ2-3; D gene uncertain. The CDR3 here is CASTGLALTDTQYF. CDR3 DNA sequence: TGTGCCAGCACCGGCCTGGCTTTGACAGATACGCAGTATTTT.